Listed below are T cell receptor beta chains from one sample, sequenced in a study of blood T cells in healthy people across ages. TCRdb itself ran the 5' RACE reads through MiXCR, one entry per CDR3 protein. The table shows some 690,000 distinct CDR3 sequences, with around a fifth occurring only once. The sequenced sample was blood. Receptors originate from a man between 65 and 85 years old in good health. Both conserved end residues are part of each CDR3. A D gene is named only where the DNA matches it firmly. Only some rows state a clone size, as once, few, many or a class for expanded clones.

clone size	V gene	D gene	J gene	CDR3 protein	CDR3 DNA
NA	TRBV4-1	TRBD1	TRBJ1-2	CASSQDLPTGGGKYGYTF	TGCGCCAGCAGCCAAGATCTCCCGACAGGGGGCGGAAAATATGGCTACACCTTC
few	TRBV18	NA	TRBJ1-4	CASSASVENEKLFF	TGTGCCAGCTCCGCCAGTGTGGAAAATGAAAAACTGTTTTTT
NA	TRBV6-5	NA	TRBJ2-2	CASSYRHRIDTGELFF	TGTGCCAGCAGTTATAGACACAGGATAGACACCGGGGAGCTGTTTTTT
NA	TRBV28	TRBD1	TRBJ1-4	CASSFGGQGGEKLFF	TGTGCCAGCAGTTTTGGCGGACAGGGAGGCGAAAAACTGTTTTTT
few	TRBV6-5	TRBD1	TRBJ1-2	CASRTDRVYGYTF	TGTGCCAGCAGGACCGACAGGGTCTATGGCTACACCTTC
few	TRBV11-2	TRBD2	TRBJ2-3	CASSLDRGGPDTQYF	TGTGCCAGCAGCTTAGACCGCGGGGGGCCAGATACGCAGTATTTT
few	TRBV3-1	NA	TRBJ2-1	CASSVEWNNEQFF	TGTGCCAGCAGTGTGGAATGGAACAATGAGCAGTTCTTC
NA	TRBV20-1	NA	TRBJ2-3	CSADSPGTDTQYF	TGCAGTGCGGACAGCCCGGGCACAGATACGCAGTATTTT
few	TRBV20-1	NA	TRBJ2-5	CSALPLFSGGKTQYF	TGCAGTGCCCTTCCCCTCTTCAGTGGGGGAAAGACCCAGTACTTC
few	TRBV3-1	NA	TRBJ2-5	CASSQTPSQETQYF	TGTGCCAGCAGCCAGACTCCGTCCCAAGAGACCCAGTACTTC
few	TRBV6-2/TRBV6-3	TRBD1	TRBJ1-2	CASGNRGAYGYTF	TGTGCCAGCGGTAACAGGGGGGCTTACGGCTACACCTTC
NA	TRBV13	TRBD1	TRBJ2-4	CASSYLTGVQNIQYF	TGTGCCAGCAGCTACCTAACAGGGGTGCAAAACATTCAGTACTTC
few	TRBV10-3	NA	TRBJ2-7	CAISDPGRISYEQYF	TGTGCCATCAGTGATCCGGGGAGGATTTCCTACGAGCAGTACTTC
few	TRBV20-1	NA	TRBJ2-2	CSAGGDSTGELFF	TGCAGTGCTGGAGGCGACTCCACCGGGGAGCTGTTTTTT
few	TRBV3-1	NA	TRBJ1-2	CASSQDIPTAYYGYTF	TGTGCCAGCAGCCAAGATATTCCGACAGCCTACTATGGCTACACCTTC
NA	TRBV6-5	NA	TRBJ2-5	CASSYSKARLETQYF	TGTGCCAGCAGTTACTCGAAAGCAAGGTTGGAGACCCAGTACTTC
NA	TRBV5-1	NA	TRBJ1-2	CASSPYGGDYGYTF	TGCGCCAGCAGCCCCTATGGTGGGGACTATGGCTACACCTTC
NA	TRBV7-9	NA	TRBJ1-1	CASSLVLAGFTEAFF	TGTGCCAGCAGCTTAGTACTCGCGGGGTTTACTGAAGCTTTCTTT
once	TRBV4-3	NA	TRBJ1-1	CASSQATVFTEAFF	TGCGCCAGCAGCCAAGCTACGGTTTTCACTGAAGCTTTCTTT
few	TRBV29-1	NA	TRBJ1-4	CSVAQGTNEKLFF	TGCAGCGTCGCTCAGGGGACTAATGAAAAACTGTTTTTT
NA	TRBV7-2	TRBD1	TRBJ1-3	CASSLQAGGGYGYTIYF	TGTGCCAGCAGCTTACAGGCAGGGGGTGGATATGGCTACACCATATATTTT
few	TRBV3-1	NA	TRBJ1-5	CASSQRVGAGNQPQHF	TGTGCCAGCAGCCAAAGGGTAGGGGCAGGGAATCAGCCCCAGCATTTT
NA	TRBV20-1	NA	TRBJ2-1	CSARVNSNNEQFF	TGCAGTGCTAGAGTCAACTCCAACAATGAGCAGTTCTTC
many	TRBV5-1	NA	TRBJ2-3	CASSVHRQVGTDTQYF	TGCGCCAGCAGCGTACACCGCCAGGTCGGCACAGATACGCAGTATTTT
NA	TRBV4-1	TRBD2	TRBJ2-1	CASSQGTGTKPSEQFF	TGCGCCAGCAGCCAAGGAACCGGGACTAAACCCTCTGAGCAGTTCTTC
NA	TRBV5-5	TRBD2	TRBJ2-3	CASSMSWTSGSTDTQYF	TGTGCCAGCAGCATGTCCTGGACTAGCGGGAGCACAGATACGCAGTATTTT
NA	TRBV29-1	NA	TRBJ1-2	CSVKEGTPHYGYTF	TGCAGCGTAAAGGAAGGGACACCTCACTATGGCTACACCTTC
NA	TRBV20-1	NA	TRBJ1-5	CSARGGFSIGNQPQHF	TGCAGTGCGCGAGGGGGGTTCTCTATAGGCAATCAGCCCCAGCATTTT
few	TRBV4-3	NA	TRBJ2-1	CASSQDKWLNEQFF	TGCGCCAGCAGCCAAGATAAGTGGTTAAATGAGCAGTTCTTC
few	TRBV20-1	TRBD1	TRBJ2-3	CSARKPSTGTGVGDTQYF	TGCAGTGCTAGGAAACCATCTACCGGGACAGGGGTTGGAGATACGCAGTATTTT
many	TRBV6-5	NA	TRBJ2-1	CASSRLVVPYNEQFF	TGTGCCAGCAGTCGATTAGTGGTCCCCTACAATGAGCAGTTCTTC
NA	TRBV6-5	NA	TRBJ1-2	CASSPGSLLLGGYTF	TGTGCCAGCAGTCCGGGGTCCCTCCTATTGGGCGGCTACACCTTC
many	TRBV27	TRBD1	TRBJ1-2	CASALKQGEGYTF	TGTGCCAGCGCGCTGAAACAGGGGGAGGGCTACACCTTC
few	TRBV27	NA	TRBJ2-3	CASAPDGSSTDTQYF	TGTGCCAGCGCTCCGGACGGATCTAGCACAGATACGCAGTATTTT
NA	TRBV4-1	TRBD2	TRBJ2-1	CASSQDRLAGGEQFF	TGCGCCAGCAGCCAAGATCGTCTAGCGGGAGGTGAGCAGTTCTTC
NA	TRBV19	NA	TRBJ1-4	CATQNTFNEKLFF	TGTGCCACCCAGAATACCTTTAATGAAAAACTGTTTTTT
once	TRBV6-1	NA	TRBJ2-7	CASWGDKYYEQYF	TGTGCCAGTTGGGGGGACAAATACTACGAGCAGTACTTC
NA	TRBV5-1	NA	TRBJ2-7	CASSLVLGAYEQYF	TGCGCCAGCAGCTTGGTCTTAGGGGCCTACGAGCAGTACTTC
NA	TRBV18	NA	TRBJ1-4	CASSTTEKLFF	TGTGCCAGCTCGACGACTGAAAAACTGTTTTTT
few	TRBV18	NA	TRBJ2-1	CASSPRLGQYNEQFF	TGTGCCAGCTCACCACGCCTCGGACAATACAATGAGCAGTTCTTC
few	TRBV29-1	NA	TRBJ1-1	CSVEGRLNTEAFF	TGCAGCGTTGAAGGCAGATTGAACACTGAAGCTTTCTTT
many	TRBV12-3/TRBV12-4	NA	TRBJ2-3	CASGVAGRTQYF	TGTGCCAGCGGGGTTGCTGGGAGAACGCAGTATTTT
few	TRBV12-3/TRBV12-4	NA	TRBJ1-4	CASSYATSFGEKLFF	TGTGCCAGCAGTTACGCTACGAGCTTCGGTGAAAAACTGTTTTTT
NA	TRBV3-1	NA	TRBJ2-7	CASSASPHTGIHEQYF	TGTGCCAGCAGCGCCAGTCCCCACACAGGGATCCACGAGCAGTACTTC
NA	TRBV3-1	TRBD1	TRBJ1-2	CASSQGQGFGYTF	TGTGCCAGCAGCCAAGGACAGGGCTTTGGCTACACCTTC
few	TRBV20-1	TRBD1	TRBJ2-7	CSPQGPVSYEQYF	TGCAGTCCACAGGGGCCTGTCTCCTACGAGCAGTACTTC
NA	TRBV12-3/TRBV12-4	NA	TRBJ2-5	CASSLIGAQETQYF	TGTGCCAGCAGTTTGATCGGGGCCCAAGAGACCCAGTACTTC
NA	TRBV10-2	NA	TRBJ1-3	CASSVGTPGNTIYF	TGCGCCAGCAGCGTTGGGACCCCTGGAAACACCATATATTTT
NA	TRBV3-1	NA	TRBJ2-7	CASSRMAGAYEQYF	TGTGCCAGCAGCCGAATGGCCGGGGCCTACGAGCAGTACTTC
NA	TRBV3-1	TRBD2	TRBJ2-2	CASSHRTSLGIGELFF	TGTGCCAGCAGCCACAGGACTAGCCTAGGGATCGGGGAGCTGTTTTTT
few	TRBV20-1	TRBD2	TRBJ2-1	CSARVPWRGGLNEQFF	TGCAGTGCTAGAGTCCCTTGGCGGGGGGGCCTCAATGAGCAGTTCTTC
few	TRBV24-1	NA	TRBJ2-4	CATSDPLRGLNIQYF	TGTGCCACCAGTGACCCCCTCCGGGGGTTAAACATTCAGTACTTC
few	TRBV5-5	NA	TRBJ2-5	CASSLVKPQETQYF	TGTGCCAGCAGCTTGGTAAAGCCCCAAGAGACCCAGTACTTC
few	TRBV24-1	NA	TRBJ2-2	CATSVAAVNTGELFF	TGTGCCACCAGTGTCGCGGCAGTCAACACCGGGGAGCTGTTTTTT
few	TRBV4-1	NA	TRBJ2-7	CASSQDWARGYEQYF	TGCGCCAGCAGCCAAGATTGGGCCAGGGGCTACGAGCAGTACTTC
few	TRBV4-1	NA	TRBJ1-5	CASSRTGPVDQPQHF	TGCGCCAGCAGCCGGACTGGCCCAGTGGATCAGCCCCAGCATTTT
NA	TRBV12-3/TRBV12-4	TRBD1	TRBJ1-4	CASRGGQADEKLFF	TGTGCCAGCAGGGGGGGACAGGCTGATGAAAAACTGTTTTTT